The source of this T cell receptor beta chain is a study of T cells in localized non-small cell lung cancer. Overall study results and limits: Paired adjacent lung recovered a median roughly 50 of the top 100 tumor clones. Heterogeneity is still possible, as just one tumor region was sequenced. The greatest T cell clonality was found in uninvolved adjacent lung (higher than in tumor).

Method: immunoSEQ multiplex PCR; TCRdb's copy keeps in-frame clones and lacks some. This sample has about 59,000 clones; approximately 90% occur once, and the top ten carry about 20%. CDR3 size: 12 residues. The germline V and J ends were trimmed by 4 bases and 5 bases, with 6 bases remaining between them. Germline V CDR1 and CDR2: MNHNS, SASEGT. This clone has a single count. The antigen remains undetermined. The source is a man aged 35-75 years with stage I lung adenocarcinoma. The gene calls are TRBV6-1 and TRBJ2-1; D not certain. Sequences were derived from peripheral blood, sampled before any cancer treatment. In nucleotides, the CDR3 is TGTGCCAGCAGTGTCCGCAACAATGAGCAGTTCTTC. This sequence encodes CASSVRNNEQFF.